The subject of this entry is one T cell receptor (beta chain). The antigen is unknown. Antigen-specific CD4+ T cell clonotypes were called by their expansion after viral peptide-pool culture in ViraFEST. Cultured cells yielded isolated CD4+ T cells after 10 to 11 days. Neither prior SARS-CoV-2 infection nor positive nucleocapsid antibodies were present in the vaccine recipients. IL-2 at about 10 IU/ml and peptides at 10 ug/ml were added to cultured PBMC, a few million per well. Sequenced by immunoSEQ multiplex PCR; TCRdb stores in-frame clones only, minus some. The sample has about 79,000 clones; approximately 81% are singletons. The record originates from a study of vaccination effects on CD4 cells after COVID-19. Findings and limits, study-wide: Few convalescent patients, and no early post-infection timepoints, were available to the study.

The CDR3 consists of 15 residues. CDR1 and CDR2 from the germline V gene are MDHEN and SYDVKM. V was shortened by 6 bases and J by 2 bases, with 14 bases between the two germline ends. Source: CD4+ T cells from PBMCs cultured with HCoV-229E spike peptides, taken before COVID-19 vaccination. This sequence originates from a human donor who received a COVID-19 vaccine. This chain connects TRBV28 to TRBJ1-5; D remains unclear. DNA of the CDR3: TGTGCCAGCAGCAAGGGATCGGCGGGCAATCAGCCCCAGCATTTT. Translation: CASSKGSAGNQPQHF.